This is a list of T cell receptor beta chains from one sample in a study of control samples from healthy donors and cancer patients. Data came from immunoSEQ multiplex PCR; TCRdb stores just in-frame clones and leaves some out. This sample's table reports roughly 190,000 clones. Sequencing input: blood. The receptors derive from a woman aged 25 to 39 in good health. The CDR3 runs from the conserved cysteine through the conserved F or W.

v_gene	CDR3aa
TRBV10-3	CAISESGAETQYF
TRBV7-2	CASSSRLAGEGETQYF
TRBV6-5	CASSPGTANMIGYTF
TRBV18	CASSPRLGVGSPLHF
TRBV6-2/TRBV6-3	CASSPEVGGSYEQYF
TRBV3-1/TRBV3-2	CASSQVGTYGYTF
TRBV27	CASSRVSEGNQPQHF
TRBV19	CASSKTSGGAVDTQYF
TRBV7-8	CASSTGTGGERGYTF
TRBV20-1	CSASLQGTNEKLFF
TRBV5-4	CANRGQVRGYTF
TRBV6-5	CASSYSGEGQPQHF
TRBV4-1	CASSFDRGRKLNTEAFF
TRBV6-4	CASSDSDNSPLHF
TRBV15	CATSRENSGNTDTQYF
TRBV7-9	CASSLVSSEQYF
TRBV5-6	CASSLSAETTNEKLFF
TRBV3-1/TRBV3-2	CASSPGQSNTEAFF
TRBV28	CASSPRTVPRDF
TRBV7-6	CASSPLLKGGSQETQYF
TRBV6-2/TRBV6-3	CASSYSIQVSNTEAFF
TRBV7-2	CASKLVRTSGGARTGELFF
TRBV29-1	CSVRQVQNIQYF
TRBV5-1	CASSLGITWESYEQYF